This TCR beta chain is drawn from a study of T cells after yellow fever vaccination (dated by TCRdb to the late 2010s). With respect to the entire study: The SMART-Seq v4 Ultra Low Input RNA kit was used to prepare libraries from fractions with low cell numbers. To follow T-cell clones before and after primary and booster YFV17D yellow fever vaccination, bulk TCR alpha and beta repertoires were sequenced over time. Two healthy male donors, one aged 18 to 30 and one aged 30 to 40 years, made up the cohort. Blood was collected at multiple timepoints before and after primary and secondary immunization, and bulk PBMC replicates and cell subsets were isolated. What the study reported, not specific to this receptor: A small fraction of clonotypes showed up in both the CD4 and CD8 compartments, probably as a result of convergent recombination. The secondary T-cell response was found to be weaker but faster than the primary response, with a peak reached on day 5 rather than on day 15. After the booster, most clones that had expanded after primary vaccination were detected again (roughly 95% of CD4 and roughly 86% of CD8), suggesting broad maintenance of memory. FACS-sorted repertoires could contain abundant contaminating clonotypes from the bulk population, so computational filtering was required. Only a couple of donors were included in the study, so the extent to which the findings can be generalized is limited.

This clonotype was recorded a few times. Its antigen remains unidentified. The sample holds no much larger clone one base away, and base qualities are not on file. The treatment or condition label on this specimen signifies: live attenuated yellow fever vaccine strain. Two biological replicates of bulk PBMCs were collected at each blood-draw timepoint. PBMCs were isolated from peripheral blood using a standard Ficoll-Paque protocol. TriZol was used to extract RNA from bulk PBMCs, from CD4 and CD8 fractions, and from dextramer-positive and dextramer-negative fractions. TCR cDNA was made using 5'RACE template switching, a step that added a universal primer site and unique molecular identifiers. cDNA synthesis was primed from both the TCR alpha and TCR beta constant segments. Library amplification involved two PCR steps, and the second step added sample barcodes and sequencing adapters. Sequencing of libraries was done on Illumina HiSeq 2500 (2x100 bp) or NovaSeq (2x150 bp). The authors processed their data as follows. MIGEC handled demultiplexing of reads and collapsing into UMI consensus sequences, while MiXCR performed V(D)J alignment. Vaccine-responding clonotypes were identified with edgeR using replicate PBMC samples, with FDR below 0.01 and a log2 fold change above 5 up to day 15 being required. Bulk clonotypes were assigned CD4 or CD8 identity according to which sequenced CD4 or CD8 repertoire held them at higher abundance. TCRdb passed the public sequencing reads through fastp at Q25 and MiXCR, retaining productive beta sequences. Rows matching on CDR3 protein sequence are summarized as one entry with the most common DNA and genes. The V and J calls come from TCRdb's annotation, not from the publication. Here the sample has hundreds of thousands of distinct CDR3 sequences; about 12% occur a single time. The ten top clones hold 15% of the sample.

The receptor's source is a man aged 25 to 40 who received the YFV17D yellow fever vaccine. The material sequenced was PBMCs, taken on the day of the yellow fever booster vaccination.

The nucleotide sequence is TGTGCCAGCAGCGAGTCCGGGACGAACTACGAGCAGTACTTC. It translates as CASSESGTNYEQYF. This chain joins TRBV7-2 to TRBJ2-7; the D region is possibly TRBD1 or TRBD2, each matching across 5 bases. CDR3 length: 14 amino acids, cysteine to phenylalanine. Just CDR3 DNA is preserved here, 42 bases in frame from base 1. The germline V gene provides CDR1 SGHTA and CDR2 FQGNSA. The trim is 5 bases for V and 3 bases for J, with a gap of 14 bases between the germline ends.